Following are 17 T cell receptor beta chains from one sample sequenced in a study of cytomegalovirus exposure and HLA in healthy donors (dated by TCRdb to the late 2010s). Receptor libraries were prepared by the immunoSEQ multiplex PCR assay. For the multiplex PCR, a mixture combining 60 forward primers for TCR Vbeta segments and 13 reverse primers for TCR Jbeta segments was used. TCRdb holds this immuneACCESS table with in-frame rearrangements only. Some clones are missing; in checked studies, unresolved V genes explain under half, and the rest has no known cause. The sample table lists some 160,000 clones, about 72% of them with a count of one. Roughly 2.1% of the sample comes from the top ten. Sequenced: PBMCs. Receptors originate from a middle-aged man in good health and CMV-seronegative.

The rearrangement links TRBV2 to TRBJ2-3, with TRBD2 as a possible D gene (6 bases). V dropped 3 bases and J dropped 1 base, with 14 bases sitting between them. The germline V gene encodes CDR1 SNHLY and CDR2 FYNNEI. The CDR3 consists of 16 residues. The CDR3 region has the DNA TGTGCCAGCAGTGATATCGGCGGGGCTGGCACAGATACGCAGTATTTT. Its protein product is CASSDIGGAGTDTQYF.

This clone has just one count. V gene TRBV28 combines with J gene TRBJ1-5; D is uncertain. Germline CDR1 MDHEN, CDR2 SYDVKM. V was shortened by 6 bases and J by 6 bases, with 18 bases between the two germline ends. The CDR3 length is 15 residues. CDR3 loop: CASRVRIFGPQPQHF. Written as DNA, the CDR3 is TGTGCCAGCAGAGTTAGAATTTTTGGGCCTCAGCCCCAGCATTTT.

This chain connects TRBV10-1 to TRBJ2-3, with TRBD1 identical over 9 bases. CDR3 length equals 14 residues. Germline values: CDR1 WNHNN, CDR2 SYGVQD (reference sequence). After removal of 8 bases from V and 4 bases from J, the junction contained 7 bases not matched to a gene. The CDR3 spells CASGEQGAPDTQYF. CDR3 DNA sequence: TGCGCCAGCGGGGAACAGGGGGCTCCAGATACGCAGTATTTT.

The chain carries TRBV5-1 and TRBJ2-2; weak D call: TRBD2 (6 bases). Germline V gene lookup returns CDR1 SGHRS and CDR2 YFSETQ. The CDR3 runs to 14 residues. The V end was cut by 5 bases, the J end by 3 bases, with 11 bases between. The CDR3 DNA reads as TGCGCCAGCAGGCCGGGACTCGACACCGGGGAGCTGTTTTTT. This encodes CASRPGLDTGELFF.

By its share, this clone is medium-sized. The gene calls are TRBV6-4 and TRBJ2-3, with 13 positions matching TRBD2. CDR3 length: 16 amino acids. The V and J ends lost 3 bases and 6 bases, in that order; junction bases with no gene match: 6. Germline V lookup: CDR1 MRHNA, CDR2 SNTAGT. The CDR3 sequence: CASSETSGGASDTQYF. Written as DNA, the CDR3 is TGTGCCAGCAGTGAAACTAGCGGGGGGGCCTCGGATACGCAGTATTTT.

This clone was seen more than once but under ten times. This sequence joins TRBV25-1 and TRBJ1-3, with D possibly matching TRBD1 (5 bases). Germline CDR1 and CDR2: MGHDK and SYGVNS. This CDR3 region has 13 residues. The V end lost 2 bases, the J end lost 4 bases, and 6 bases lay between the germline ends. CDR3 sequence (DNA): TGTGCCAGCAGTGAACGGGGGGGAAACACCATATATTTT. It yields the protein CASSERGGNTIYF.

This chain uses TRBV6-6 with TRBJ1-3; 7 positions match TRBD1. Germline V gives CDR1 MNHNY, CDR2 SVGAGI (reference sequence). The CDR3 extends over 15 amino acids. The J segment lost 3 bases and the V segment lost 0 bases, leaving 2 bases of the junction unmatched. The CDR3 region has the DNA TGTGCCAGCAGTTACTCTACAGGGGATGGAAACACCATATATTTT. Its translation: CASSYSTGDGNTIYF.

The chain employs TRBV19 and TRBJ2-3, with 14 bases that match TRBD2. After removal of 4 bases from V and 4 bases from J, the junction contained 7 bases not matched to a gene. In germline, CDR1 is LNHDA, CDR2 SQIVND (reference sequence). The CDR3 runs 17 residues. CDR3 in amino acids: CASSTTSGGAKADTQYF. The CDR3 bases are TGTGCCAGTAGTACGACTAGCGGGGGGGCGAAGGCAGATACGCAGTATTTT.

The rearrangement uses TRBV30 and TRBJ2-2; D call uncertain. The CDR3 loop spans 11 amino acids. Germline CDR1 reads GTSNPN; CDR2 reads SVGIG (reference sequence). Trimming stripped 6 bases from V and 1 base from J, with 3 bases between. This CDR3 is CACRNTGELFF. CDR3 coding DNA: TGTGCCTGCCGGAACACCGGGGAGCTGTTTTTT.

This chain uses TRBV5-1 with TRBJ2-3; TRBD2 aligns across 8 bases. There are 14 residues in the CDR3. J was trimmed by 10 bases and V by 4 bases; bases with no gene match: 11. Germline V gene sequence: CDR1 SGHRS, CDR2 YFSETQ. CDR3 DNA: TGCGCCAGCAGCCCGACCGGGACTAGTATTGCGCAGTATTTT. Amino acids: CASSPTGTSIAQYF. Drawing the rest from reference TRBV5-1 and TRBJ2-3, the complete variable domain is KAGVTQTPRYLIKTRGQQVTLSCSPISGHRSVSWYQQTPGQGLQFLFEYFSETQRNKGNFPGRFSGRQFSNSRSEMNVSTLELGDSALYLCASSPTGTSIAQYFGPGTRLTVL.

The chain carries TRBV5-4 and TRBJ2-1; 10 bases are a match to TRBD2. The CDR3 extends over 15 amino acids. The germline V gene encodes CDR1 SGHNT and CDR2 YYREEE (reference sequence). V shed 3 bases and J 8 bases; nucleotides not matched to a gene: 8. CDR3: CASSSSEGTSDEQFF. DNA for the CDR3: TGTGCCAGCAGCTCAAGTGAGGGGACTAGCGATGAGCAGTTCTTC. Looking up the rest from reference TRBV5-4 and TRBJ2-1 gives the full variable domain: ETGVTQSPTHLIKTRGQQVTLRCSSQSGHNTVSWYQQALGQGPQFIFQYYREEENGRGNFPPRFSGLQFPNYSSELNVNALELDDSALYLCASSSSEGTSDEQFFGPGTRLTVL.

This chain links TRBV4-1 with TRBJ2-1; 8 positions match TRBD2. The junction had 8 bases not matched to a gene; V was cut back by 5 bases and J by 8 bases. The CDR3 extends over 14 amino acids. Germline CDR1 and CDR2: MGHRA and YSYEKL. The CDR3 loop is CASSFGRARDEQFF. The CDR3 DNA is TGCGCCAGCAGCTTCGGGAGGGCAAGGGATGAGCAGTTCTTC.

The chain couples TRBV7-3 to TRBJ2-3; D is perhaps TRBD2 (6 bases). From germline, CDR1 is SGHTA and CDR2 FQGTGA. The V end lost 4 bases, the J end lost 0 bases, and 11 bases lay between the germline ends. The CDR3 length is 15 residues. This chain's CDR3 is CASSYRAGSTDTQYF. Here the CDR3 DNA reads TGTGCCAGCAGCTATCGCGCGGGGAGCACAGATACGCAGTATTTT.

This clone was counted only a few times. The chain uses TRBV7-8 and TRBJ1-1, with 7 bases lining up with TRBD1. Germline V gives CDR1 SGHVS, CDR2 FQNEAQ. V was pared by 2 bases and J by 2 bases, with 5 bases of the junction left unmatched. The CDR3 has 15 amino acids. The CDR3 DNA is TGTGCCAGCAGCTTACTTGGGACAGTCAACACTGAAGCTTTCTTT. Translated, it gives CASSLLGTVNTEAFF.

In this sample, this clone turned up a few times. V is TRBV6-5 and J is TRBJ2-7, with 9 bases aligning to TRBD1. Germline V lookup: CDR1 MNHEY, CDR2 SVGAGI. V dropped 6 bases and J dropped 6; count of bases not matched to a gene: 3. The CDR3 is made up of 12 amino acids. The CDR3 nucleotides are TGTGCCAGCAGGTCGACAGGGGGCGAGCAGTACTTC. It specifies CASRSTGGEQYF.

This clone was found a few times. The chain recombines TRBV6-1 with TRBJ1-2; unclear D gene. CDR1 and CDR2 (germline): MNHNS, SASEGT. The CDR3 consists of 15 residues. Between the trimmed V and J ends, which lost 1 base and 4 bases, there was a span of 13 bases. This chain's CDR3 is CASSEVVGRSYGYTF. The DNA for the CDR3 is TGTGCCAGCAGTGAAGTTGTGGGCCGATCCTATGGCTACACCTTC.

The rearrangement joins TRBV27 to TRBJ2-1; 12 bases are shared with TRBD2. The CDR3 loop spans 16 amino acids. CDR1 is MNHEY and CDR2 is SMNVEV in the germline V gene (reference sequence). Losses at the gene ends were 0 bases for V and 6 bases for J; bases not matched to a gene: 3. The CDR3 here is CASSLSLAGGRNEQFF. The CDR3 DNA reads TGTGCCAGCAGTTTATCCCTAGCGGGAGGGCGCAATGAGCAGTTCTTC.